This T cell receptor beta chain was retrieved from a study of blood T cell repertoires in COVID-19. Measured with immunoSEQ multiplex PCR; TCRdb has only the in-frame clones, and not every one. The sample comprises fewer than 650,000 clones, roughly nine tenths of which are singletons, and roughly 7.3% rests with the top ten. The source of this sequence is a woman aged 50 to 60 with COVID-19, enrolled during active disease. The sample consisted of peripheral blood.

CDR3 coding DNA: TGTGCCAGCAGTTTAGAGAGAGGAGACACCATATATTTT. Residues: CASSLERGDTIYF. This chain links TRBV12-3 or TRBV12-4 with TRBJ1-3; D unresolved. Trimming pared 1 base from V and 8 bases from J, leaving 9 bases between. CDR3 length equals 13 residues.